The T cell receptor (beta chain) described here comes from a study of cytomegalovirus exposure and HLA in healthy donors. V gave up 2 bases and J gave up 6 bases; unmatched junction bases: 22. CDR1 and CDR2 (germline): SGHVS, FNYEAQ. This CDR3 spans 20 amino acids. About this clone itself: Its antigen is unidentified.

TCRdb keeps only in-frame clones here, not all; method: immunoSEQ multiplex PCR. The sample lists some 110,000 clones; 88% were seen once. General study points: Specificity of a few CMV-associated chains for CMV antigens was verified in vitro.

The material sequenced was PBMCs. The clonotype originates from a man between 18 and 29 years old in good health and CMV-seronegative. The gene calls are TRBV7-6 and TRBJ1-5, with TRBD1 matching 7 bases. Here the CDR3 reads CASSLTRPERGPSFIQPQHF. CDR3 in DNA: TGTGCCAGCAGCTTAACAAGACCCGAGAGGGGGCCCTCTTTCATTCAGCCCCAGCATTTT.